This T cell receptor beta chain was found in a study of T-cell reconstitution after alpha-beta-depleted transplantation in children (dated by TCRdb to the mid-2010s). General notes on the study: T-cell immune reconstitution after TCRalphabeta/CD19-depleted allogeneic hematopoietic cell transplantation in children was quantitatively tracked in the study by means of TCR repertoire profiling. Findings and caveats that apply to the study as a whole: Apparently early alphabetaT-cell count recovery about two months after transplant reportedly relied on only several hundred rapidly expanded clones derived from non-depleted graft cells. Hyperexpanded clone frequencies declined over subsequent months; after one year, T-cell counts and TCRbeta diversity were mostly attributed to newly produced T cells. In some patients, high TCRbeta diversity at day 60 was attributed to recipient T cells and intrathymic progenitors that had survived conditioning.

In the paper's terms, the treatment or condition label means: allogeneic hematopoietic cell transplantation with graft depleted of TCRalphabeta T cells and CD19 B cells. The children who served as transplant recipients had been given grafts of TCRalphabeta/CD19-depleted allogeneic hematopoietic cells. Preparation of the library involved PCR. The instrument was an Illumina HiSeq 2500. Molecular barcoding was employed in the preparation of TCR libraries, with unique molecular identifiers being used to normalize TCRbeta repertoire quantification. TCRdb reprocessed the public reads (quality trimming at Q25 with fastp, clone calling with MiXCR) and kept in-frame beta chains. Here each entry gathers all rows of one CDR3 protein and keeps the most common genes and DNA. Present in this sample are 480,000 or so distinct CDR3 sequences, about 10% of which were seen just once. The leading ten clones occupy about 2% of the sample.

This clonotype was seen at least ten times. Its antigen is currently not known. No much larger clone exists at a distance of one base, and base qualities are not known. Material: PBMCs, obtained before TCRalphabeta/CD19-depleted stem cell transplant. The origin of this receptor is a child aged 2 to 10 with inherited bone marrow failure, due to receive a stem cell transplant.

This receptor has the CDR3 CASSLSLAENTIYF. The nucleotides are TGTGCCAGCAGTTTGAGTCTCGCCGAAAACACCATATATTTT. The sequence is built from TRBV12-3 or TRBV12-4 and TRBJ1-3, with the D gene not clear enough to name. Trimming takes 3 bases from V and 6 bases from J, and the germline ends sit 12 bases apart. The cysteine opens and the phenylalanine closes a CDR3 of 14 amino acids. Just the 42-base CDR3 DNA is kept, in frame starting at base 1.